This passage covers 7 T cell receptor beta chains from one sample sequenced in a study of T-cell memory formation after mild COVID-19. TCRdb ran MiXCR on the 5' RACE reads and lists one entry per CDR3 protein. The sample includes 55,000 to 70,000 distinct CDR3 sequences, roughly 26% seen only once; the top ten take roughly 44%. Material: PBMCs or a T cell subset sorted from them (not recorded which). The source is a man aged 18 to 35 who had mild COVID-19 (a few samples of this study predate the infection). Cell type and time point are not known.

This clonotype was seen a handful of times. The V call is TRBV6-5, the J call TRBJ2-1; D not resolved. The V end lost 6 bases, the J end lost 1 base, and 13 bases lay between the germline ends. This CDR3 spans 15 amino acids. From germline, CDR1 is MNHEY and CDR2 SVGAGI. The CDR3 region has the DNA TGTGCCAGCAGCCCGGACGGTCGATCCTACAATGAGCAGTTCTTC. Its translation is CASSPDGRSYNEQFF.

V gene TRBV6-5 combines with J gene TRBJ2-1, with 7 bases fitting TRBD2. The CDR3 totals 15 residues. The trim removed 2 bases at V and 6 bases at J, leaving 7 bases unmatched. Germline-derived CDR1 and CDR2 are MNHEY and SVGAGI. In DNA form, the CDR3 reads TGTGCCAGCAGTTACCGACAGCCGGGGGGCAATGAGCAGTTCTTC. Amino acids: CASSYRQPGGNEQFF.

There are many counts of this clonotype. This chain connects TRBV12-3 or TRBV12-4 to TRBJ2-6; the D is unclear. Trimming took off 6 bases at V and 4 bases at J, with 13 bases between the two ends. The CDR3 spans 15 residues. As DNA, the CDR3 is TGTGCCAGCAGCCCCCCAGCGTTCGGGGCCAACGTCCTGACTTTC. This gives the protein CASSPPAFGANVLTF.

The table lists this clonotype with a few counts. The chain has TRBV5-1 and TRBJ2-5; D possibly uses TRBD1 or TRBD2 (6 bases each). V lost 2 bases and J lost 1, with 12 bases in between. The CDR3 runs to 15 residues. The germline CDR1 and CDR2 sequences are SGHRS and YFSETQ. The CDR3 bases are TGCGCCAGCAGCTTAGAGGGGGGAGTCCAAGAGACCCAGTACTTC. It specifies CASSLEGGVQETQYF.

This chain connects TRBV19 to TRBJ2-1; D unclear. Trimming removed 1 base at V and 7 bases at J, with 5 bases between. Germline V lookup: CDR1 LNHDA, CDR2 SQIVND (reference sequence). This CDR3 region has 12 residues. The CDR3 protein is CASSIAGNEQFF. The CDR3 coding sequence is TGTGCCAGTAGTATAGCCGGGAATGAGCAGTTCTTC.

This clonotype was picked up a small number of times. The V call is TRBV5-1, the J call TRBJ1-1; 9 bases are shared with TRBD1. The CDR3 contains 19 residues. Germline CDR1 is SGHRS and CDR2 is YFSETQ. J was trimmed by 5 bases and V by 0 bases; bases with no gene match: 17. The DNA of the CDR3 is TGCGCCAGCAGCTTGGGGGTTATCAGTGCCGGGACAGGGAGGACTGAAGCTTTCTTT. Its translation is CASSLGVISAGTGRTEAFF. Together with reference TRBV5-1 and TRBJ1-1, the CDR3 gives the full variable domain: KAGVTQTPRYLIKTRGQQVTLSCSPISGHRSVSWYQQTPGQGLQFLFEYFSETQRNKGNFPGRFSGRQFSNSRSEMNVSTLELGDSALYLCASSLGVISAGTGRTEAFFGQGTRLTVV.

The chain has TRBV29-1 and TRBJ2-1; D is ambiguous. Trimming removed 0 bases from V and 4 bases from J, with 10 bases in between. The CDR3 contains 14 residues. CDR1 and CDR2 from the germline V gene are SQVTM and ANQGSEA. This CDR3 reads CSVEDRNVYNEQFF. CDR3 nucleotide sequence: TGCAGCGTTGAAGATCGCAATGTTTACAATGAGCAGTTCTTC.